This TCR beta chain stems from a study of regulatory T cells in long-lasting Graves disease. Study overall: Graves' patients, diagnosed recently, had received antithyroid drugs under 3 months.

Trimming pared 3 bases from V and 0 bases from J, leaving 11 bases between. Germline CDR1 is MNHEY and CDR2 is SMNVEV (reference sequence). The CDR3 is 16 amino acids. Concerning this clonotype itself: Its antigen is not identified.

Study-level points and caveats: Persistent disease preferred TRBV28, TRBJ1-2 and TRBJ2-5; new disease, TRBV20-1 and TRBJ2-1.

With iRepertoire HTBI primers and Arm-PCR of CDR3 regions, TCR beta libraries were built. TCRdb itself ran the multiplex PCR reads through MiXCR, one entry per CDR3 protein. The sample yields roughly 610,000 distinct CDR3 sequences, more than 15% seen once. Regarding time point: newly diagnosed GD, antithyroid drugs for less than 3 months. Extracted PBMC RNA gave rise to the TCR library. The same sample was also used in a study of T cells in Graves' hyperthyroidism and ophthalmopathy. From that second work: For Graves' hyperthyroidism to be stable, ophthalmopathy could not progress within 18 months. Among clonotypes expanded in thyroid above 0.001, most were also found in blood.

The sequence derives from a man aged 18 to 29 with Graves disease. V and J are TRBV27 and TRBJ2-2, with D unclear. Material: peripheral blood mononuclear cells (PBMCs), obtained at new diagnosis, from a patient treated with antithyroid drugs. The CDR3 DNA reads TGTGCCAGCAGTTTTATCCGAACCTCGAACACCGGGGAGCTGTTTTTT. The encoded protein is CASSFIRTSNTGELFF.